A selection of T cell receptor beta chains follows, all from one sample in a study of cytomegalovirus exposure and HLA in healthy donors. This table comes from immunoSEQ multiplex PCR, and its TCRdb copy is limited to in-frame clones, with some not included. The repertoire includes 250,000 to 400,000 clones, around 90% of them detected once, and around 0.96% sits in the top ten. The sequenced sample consisted of PBMCs. The receptor source for this set is a young man in good health and CMV-seronegative. Each CDR3 is given without its conserved first and last residue.

TRBV19,TRBJ1-1,ASSRTTGTAF
TRBV28,TRBJ1-2,ASRGTGTGHGYT
TRBV19,TRBJ2-2,ASSQPRGRGTGELF
TRBV19,TRBJ2-6,ASSRGQPTSGANVLT
TRBV5-5,TRBJ2-3,ASSLAGGHSTDTQY
TRBV5-4,TRBJ2-6,ASSLGRGISGANVLT
TRBV10-3,TRBJ2-7,AISGGSSSTYEQY
TRBV6-1,TRBJ1-2,ASSDRAPSGYT
TRBV5-6,TRBJ1-4,ASSLYRGEKLF
TRBV10-3,TRBJ2-7,AISDQGSYEQY
TRBV5-6,TRBJ2-2,ASSLSSGELF
TRBV5-1,TRBJ1-6,ASSLAIRGLSPLH